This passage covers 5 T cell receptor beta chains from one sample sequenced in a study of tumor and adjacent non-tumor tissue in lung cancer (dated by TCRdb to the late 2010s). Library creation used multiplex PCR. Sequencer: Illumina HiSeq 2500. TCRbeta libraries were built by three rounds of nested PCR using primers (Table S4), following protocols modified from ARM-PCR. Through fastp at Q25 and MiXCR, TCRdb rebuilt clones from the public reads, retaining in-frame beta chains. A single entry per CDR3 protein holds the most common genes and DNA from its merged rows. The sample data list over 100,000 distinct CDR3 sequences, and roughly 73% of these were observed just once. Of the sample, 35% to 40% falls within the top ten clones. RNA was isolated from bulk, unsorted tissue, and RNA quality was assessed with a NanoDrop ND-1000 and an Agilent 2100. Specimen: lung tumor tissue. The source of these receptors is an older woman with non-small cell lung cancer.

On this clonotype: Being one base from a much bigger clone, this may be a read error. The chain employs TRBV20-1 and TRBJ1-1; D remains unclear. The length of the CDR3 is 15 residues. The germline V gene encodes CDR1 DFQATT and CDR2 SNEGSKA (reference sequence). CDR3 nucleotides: TGCAGTGTTAGAGATCCGGGGTATCGGAACACTGAAGCTTTCTTT. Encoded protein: CSVRDPGYRNTEAFF.

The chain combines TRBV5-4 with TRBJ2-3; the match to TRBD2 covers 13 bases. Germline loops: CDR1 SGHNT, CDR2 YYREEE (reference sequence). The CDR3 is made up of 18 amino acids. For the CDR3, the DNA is TGTGCTAGTAGCGATCAAACCGGACTAGCGGGGGCCAGGGATACAGAGTATTTT. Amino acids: CASSDQTGLAGARDTEYF.

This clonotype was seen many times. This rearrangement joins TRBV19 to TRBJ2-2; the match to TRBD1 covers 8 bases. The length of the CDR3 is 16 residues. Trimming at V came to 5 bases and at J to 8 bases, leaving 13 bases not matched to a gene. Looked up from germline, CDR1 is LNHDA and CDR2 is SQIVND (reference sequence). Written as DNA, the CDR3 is TGTGCCAGTAGTCCCGGGACAGGTCTCGGTTCGGGGGAGCTGTTTTTT. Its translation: CASSPGTGLGSGELFF.

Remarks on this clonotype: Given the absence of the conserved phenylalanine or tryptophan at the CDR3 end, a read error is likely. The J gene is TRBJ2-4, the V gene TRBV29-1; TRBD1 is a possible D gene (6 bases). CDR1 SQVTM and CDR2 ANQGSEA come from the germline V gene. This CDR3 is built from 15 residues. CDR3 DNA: TGCAGCGTTGAGGGGGCATTTCTAGCCGAAAACATTCAGTACTTA. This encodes CSVEGAFLAENIQYL.

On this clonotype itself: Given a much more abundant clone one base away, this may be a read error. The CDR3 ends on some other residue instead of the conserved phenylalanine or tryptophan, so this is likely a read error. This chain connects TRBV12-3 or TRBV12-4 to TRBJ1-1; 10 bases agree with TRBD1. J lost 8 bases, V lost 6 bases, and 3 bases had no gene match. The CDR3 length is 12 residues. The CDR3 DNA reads TGTGCCAGCAGCGACAGGGGGCAGGAAGCTTTCTAT. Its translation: CASSDRGQEAFY.